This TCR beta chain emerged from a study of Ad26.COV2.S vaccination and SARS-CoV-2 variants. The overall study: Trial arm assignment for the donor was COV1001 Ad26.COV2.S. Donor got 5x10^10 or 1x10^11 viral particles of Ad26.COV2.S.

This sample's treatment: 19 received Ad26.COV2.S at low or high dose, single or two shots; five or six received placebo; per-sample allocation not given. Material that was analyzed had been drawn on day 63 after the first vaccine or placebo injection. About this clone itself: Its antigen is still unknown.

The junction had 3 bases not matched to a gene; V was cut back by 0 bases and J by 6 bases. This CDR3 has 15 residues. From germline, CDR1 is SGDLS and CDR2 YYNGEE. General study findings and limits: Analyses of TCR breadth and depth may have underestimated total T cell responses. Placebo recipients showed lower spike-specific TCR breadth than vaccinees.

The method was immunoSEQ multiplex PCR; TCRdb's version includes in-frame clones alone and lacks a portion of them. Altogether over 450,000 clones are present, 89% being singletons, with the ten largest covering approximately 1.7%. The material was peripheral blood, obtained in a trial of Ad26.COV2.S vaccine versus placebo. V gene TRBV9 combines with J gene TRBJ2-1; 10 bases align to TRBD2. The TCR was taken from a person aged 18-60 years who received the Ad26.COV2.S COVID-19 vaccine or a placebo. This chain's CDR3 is CASSVAPSGSNEQFF. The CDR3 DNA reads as TGTGCCAGCAGCGTAGCTCCTAGCGGGAGCAATGAGCAGTTCTTC.